The clone carrying this T cell receptor beta chain was observed many times. Its target is unknown. This sample is part of a study of human T cells and chemical hapten exposure. Study context: A mostly female patient group had alopecia areata, totalis or universalis. Study results and caveats: Compared with pre-sensitization or healthy control sets, expanded TCRs clustered more. PT1 expanded TCR counts and patch test score were linked, and their correlation was positive.

CDR3 size: 17 residues. The germline CDR1 and CDR2 sequences are MDHEN and SYDVKM. Deletions cut 6 bases from V and 6 bases from J, with 24 bases between. Time point meaning: pre-sensitization, week 0. This sample's treatment: therapeutic diphenylcyclopropenone sensitization with weekly scalp DPC. A single record per CDR3 protein comes from TCRdb applying MiXCR to the RACE reads. The sample records around 110,000 distinct CDR3 sequences, approximately 12% being singletons. This clonotype was sampled from a woman aged 45-65 years with alopecia areata. Some clones in this sample may be carry-over from other donors' samples. Sample: whole blood, taken in connection with sensitization to the hapten diphenylcyclopropenone (DPC). The chain recombines TRBV28 with TRBJ2-1; perhaps TRBD2 as D (6 bases). Here the CDR3 DNA reads TGTGCCAGCAGCTCCGCACCCGGGACTCCCAAGTCCAATGAGCAGTTCTTC. Translation gives CASSSAPGTPKSNEQFF.